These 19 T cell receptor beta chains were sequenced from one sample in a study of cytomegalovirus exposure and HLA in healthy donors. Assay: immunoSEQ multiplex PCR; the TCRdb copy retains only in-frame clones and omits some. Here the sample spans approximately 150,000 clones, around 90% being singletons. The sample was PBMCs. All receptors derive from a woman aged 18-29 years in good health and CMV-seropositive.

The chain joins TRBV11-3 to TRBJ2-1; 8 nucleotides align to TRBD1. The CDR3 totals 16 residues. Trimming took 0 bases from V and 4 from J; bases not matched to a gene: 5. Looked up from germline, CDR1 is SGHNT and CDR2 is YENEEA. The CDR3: CASSLETGATYNEQFF. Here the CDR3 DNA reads TGTGCCAGCAGCTTAGAGACAGGGGCGACATACAATGAGCAGTTCTTC.

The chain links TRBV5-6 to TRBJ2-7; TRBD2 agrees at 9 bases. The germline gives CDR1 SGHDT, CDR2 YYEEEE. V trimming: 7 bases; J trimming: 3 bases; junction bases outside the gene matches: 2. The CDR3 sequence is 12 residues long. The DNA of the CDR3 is TGTGCCAGCGCGGGAGGGGACTACGAGCAGTACTTC. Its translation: CASAGGDYEQYF.

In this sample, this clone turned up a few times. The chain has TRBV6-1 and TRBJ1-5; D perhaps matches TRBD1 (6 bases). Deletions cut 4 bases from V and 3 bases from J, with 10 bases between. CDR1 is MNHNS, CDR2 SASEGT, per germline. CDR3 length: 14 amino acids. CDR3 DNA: TGTGCCAGCAGTGGAGGACAGATCAATCAGCCCCAGCATTTT. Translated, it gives CASSGGQINQPQHF.

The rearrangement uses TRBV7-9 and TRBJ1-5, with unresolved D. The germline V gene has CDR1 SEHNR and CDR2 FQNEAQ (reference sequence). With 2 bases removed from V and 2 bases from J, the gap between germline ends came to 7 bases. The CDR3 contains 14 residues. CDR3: CASSLSGGNQPQHF. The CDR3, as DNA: TGTGCCAGCAGCTTATCGGGTGGCAATCAGCCCCAGCATTTT.

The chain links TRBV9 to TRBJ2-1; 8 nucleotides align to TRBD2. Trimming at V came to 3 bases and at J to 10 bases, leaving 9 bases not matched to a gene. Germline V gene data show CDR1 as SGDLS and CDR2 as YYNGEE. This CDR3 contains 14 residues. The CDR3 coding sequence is TGTGCCAGCAGCGCCCGATTAGCGGGACTGGAGCAGTTCTTC. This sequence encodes CASSARLAGLEQFF.

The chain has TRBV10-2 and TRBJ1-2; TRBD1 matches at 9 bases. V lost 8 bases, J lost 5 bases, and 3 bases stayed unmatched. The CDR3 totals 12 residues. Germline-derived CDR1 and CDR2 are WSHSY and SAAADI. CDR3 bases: TGCGCCAGCTGGGACAGGGTTTATGGCTACACCTTC. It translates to CASWDRVYGYTF.

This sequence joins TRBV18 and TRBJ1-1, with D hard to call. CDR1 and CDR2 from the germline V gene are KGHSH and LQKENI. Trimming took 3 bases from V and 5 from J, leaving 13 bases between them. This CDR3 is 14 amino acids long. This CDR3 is CASSPASGVTEAFF. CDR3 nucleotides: TGTGCCAGCTCACCCGCCTCCGGGGTAACTGAAGCTTTCTTT.

CDR3 coding DNA: TGTGCCAGCAGCCCCCGGGGTAGCGGGAGCTCTGAGCAGTTCTTC. Translating gives CASSPRGSGSSEQFF. The J gene is TRBJ2-1, the V gene TRBV11-3; 9 nucleotides match TRBD2. The ends lost 5 bases at V and 9 bases at J; junction bases unmatched: 11. CDR1 and CDR2 from the germline V gene are SGHNT and YENEEA. The CDR3 extends over 15 amino acids. Together with reference TRBV11-3 and TRBJ2-1, the CDR3 gives the full variable domain: EAGVVQSPRYKIIEKKQPVAFWCNPISGHNTLYWYLQNLGQGPELLIRYENEEAVDDSQLPKDRFSAERLKGVDSTLKIQPAELGDSAVYLCASSPRGSGSSEQFFGPGTRLTVL.

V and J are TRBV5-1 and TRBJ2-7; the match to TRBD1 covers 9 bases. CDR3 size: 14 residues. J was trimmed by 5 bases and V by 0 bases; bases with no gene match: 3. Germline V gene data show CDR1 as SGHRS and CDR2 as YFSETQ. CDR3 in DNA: TGCGCCAGCAGCTTGGGACAGGGGGTCCACGAGCAGTACTTC. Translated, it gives CASSLGQGVHEQYF.

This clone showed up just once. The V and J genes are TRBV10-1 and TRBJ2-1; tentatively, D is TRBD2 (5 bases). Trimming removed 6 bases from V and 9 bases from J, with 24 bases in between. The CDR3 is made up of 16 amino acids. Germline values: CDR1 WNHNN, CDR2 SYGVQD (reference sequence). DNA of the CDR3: TGCGCCAGCAGCGAAAACGTCCGGACTGGGCCCGGTGAGCAGTTCTTC. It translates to CASSENVRTGPGEQFF.

The CDR3 region has the DNA TGCGCCAGCAGCTACTCGGGACTAGCGGGAATGTCAAACATTCAGTACTTC. Encoded protein: CASSYSGLAGMSNIQYF. The chain recombines TRBV5-1 with TRBJ2-4; TRBD2 agrees at 13 bases. Germline V gene sequence: CDR1 SGHRS, CDR2 YFSETQ. The CDR3 sequence is 17 residues long. The V gene end was trimmed by 3 bases and the J gene end by 6 bases; junction bases not matched to a gene: 9.

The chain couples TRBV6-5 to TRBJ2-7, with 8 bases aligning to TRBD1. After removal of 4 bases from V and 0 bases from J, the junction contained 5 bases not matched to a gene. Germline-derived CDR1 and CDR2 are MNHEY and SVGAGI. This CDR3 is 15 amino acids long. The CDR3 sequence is CASSSPGQASYEQYF. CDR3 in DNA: TGTGCCAGCAGTTCGCCGGGACAGGCCTCCTACGAGCAGTACTTC.

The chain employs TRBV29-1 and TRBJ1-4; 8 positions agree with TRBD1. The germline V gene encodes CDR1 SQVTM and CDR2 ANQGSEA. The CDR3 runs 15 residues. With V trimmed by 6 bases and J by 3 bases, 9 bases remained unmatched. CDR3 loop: CSVATLGQANEKLFF. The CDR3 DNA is TGCAGCGTGGCTACTTTGGGACAGGCTAATGAAAAACTGTTTTTT.

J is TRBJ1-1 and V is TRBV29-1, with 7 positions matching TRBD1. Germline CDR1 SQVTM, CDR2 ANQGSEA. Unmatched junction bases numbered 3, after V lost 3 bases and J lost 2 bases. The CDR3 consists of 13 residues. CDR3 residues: CSVDRDSNTEAFF. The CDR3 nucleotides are TGCAGCGTTGACCGGGACAGTAACACTGAAGCTTTCTTT.

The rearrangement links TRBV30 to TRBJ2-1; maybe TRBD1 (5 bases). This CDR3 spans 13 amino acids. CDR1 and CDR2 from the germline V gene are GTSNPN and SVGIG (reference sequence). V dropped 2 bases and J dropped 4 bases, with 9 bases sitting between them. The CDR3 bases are TGTGCCTGGAGTAGGGGTCGTTACAATGAGCAGTTCTTC. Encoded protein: CAWSRGRYNEQFF.

The CDR3 sequence is CASSATWLGAGANVLTF. The CDR3 DNA reads TGTGCCAGCAGTGCTACATGGCTCGGGGCTGGGGCCAACGTCCTGACTTTC. The chain joins TRBV6-4 to TRBJ2-6, with TRBD2 as a possible D gene (5 bases). With 4 bases removed from V and 2 bases from J, the gap between germline ends came to 15 bases. In germline, CDR1 is MRHNA, CDR2 SNTAGT. This CDR3 is 17 amino acids long.

The CDR3 loop reads CASSSRAHPKNEQYF. CDR3 nucleotide sequence: TGTGCCAGCAGCTCGAGGGCGCACCCTAAAAACGAGCAGTACTTC. The chain uses TRBV7-9 and TRBJ2-7; possible D gene TRBD2, 5 bases. This CDR3 contains 15 residues. The V and J ends lost 4 bases and 5 bases respectively, with 18 bases between them. The germline V gene has CDR1 SEHNR and CDR2 FQNEAQ (reference sequence).

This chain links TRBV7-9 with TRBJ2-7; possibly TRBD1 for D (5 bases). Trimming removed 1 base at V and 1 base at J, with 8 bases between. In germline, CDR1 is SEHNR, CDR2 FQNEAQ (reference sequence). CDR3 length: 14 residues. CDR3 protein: CASSLGGASYEQYF. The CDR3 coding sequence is TGTGCCAGCAGCTTAGGGGGCGCATCCTACGAGCAGTACTTC. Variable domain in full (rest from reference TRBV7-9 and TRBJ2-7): DTGVSQNPRHKITKRGQNVTFRCDPISEHNRLYWYRQTLGQGPEFLTYFQNEAQLEKSRLLSDRFSAERPKGSFSTLEIQRTEQGDSAMYLCASSLGGASYEQYFGPGTRLTVT.

The CDR3 spells CASSPRLGSINEQFF. The CDR3 nucleotides read TGTGCCAGCAGCCCACGACTAGGAAGCATCAATGAGCAGTTCTTC. This sequence joins TRBV7-6 and TRBJ2-1; D is perhaps TRBD2 (6 bases). Germline assignment: CDR1 SGHVS and CDR2 FNYEAQ. V lost 5 bases to trimming and J lost 6 bases, with 17 bases between them. The CDR3 has 15 amino acids.